Listed below are T cell receptor beta chains from one sample, sequenced in a study of cytomegalovirus exposure and HLA in healthy donors. Some clones are missing from TCRdb's copy, which holds only in-frame ones; the method was immunoSEQ multiplex PCR. The data hold roughly 120,000 clones, with over 60% observed a single time. The sample consisted of PBMCs. All receptors derive from a man between 18 and 29 years old in good health and CMV-seronegative. CDR3s include the opening cysteine and the closing phenylalanine or tryptophan. A D gene is named only where the DNA matches it firmly. The size entry is marked missing in some rows and otherwise reads once, few, many or a size class.

TRBD2,14,TRBJ2-1,TRBV2,.,CASSAGTSRNEQFF,TGTGCCAGCAGCGCGGGGACTAGCAGAAATGAGCAGTTCTTC
.,12,TRBJ2-5,TRBV29-1,once,CSVAGLQETQYF,TGCAGCGTTGCGGGTCTACAAGAGACCCAGTACTTC
TRBD1,13,TRBJ2-5,TRBV18,.,CASSERDRETQYF,TGTGCCAGCTCAGAAAGGGACAGAGAGACCCAGTACTTC
.,21,TRBJ2-1,TRBV18,once,CASSPGGISSQYGMTYNEQFF,TGTGCCAGCTCACCAGGAGGGATAAGCTCCCAATATGGTATGACCTACAATGAGCAGTTCTTC
TRBD1,16,TRBJ1-4,TRBV9,.,CASSVGQVGNSEKLFF,TGTGCCAGCAGCGTGGGACAGGTGGGCAATTCCGAAAAACTGTTTTTT
TRBD1,14,TRBJ1-2,TRBV28,.,CASSLHRGRVGYTF,TGTGCCAGCAGTTTACACAGGGGGCGGGTTGGCTACACCTTC
TRBD2,15,TRBJ2-2,TRBV7-2,.,CASSLIAGGPGELFF,TGTGCCAGCAGCTTAATAGCGGGAGGGCCCGGGGAGCTGTTTTTT
.,15,TRBJ2-3,TRBV7-2,few,CASSLDYLGTDTQYF,TGTGCCAGCAGCTTAGACTACCTCGGCACAGATACGCAGTATTTT
TRBD2,13,TRBJ2-7,TRBV29-1,.,CSAFGAGPYEQYF,TGCAGCGCCTTCGGAGCGGGACCCTACGAGCAGTACTTC
TRBD2,17,TRBJ2-7,TRBV5-4,.,CASSLVSAGGILNEQYF,TGTGCCAGCAGCTTAGTCTCAGCGGGAGGGATCTTGAACGAGCAGTACTTC
.,19,TRBJ2-5,TRBV10-3,once,CAISEGSNRLGAKSGTQYF,TGTGCCATCAGTGAGGGTTCGAACCGGTTAGGGGCCAAAAGTGGGACCCAGTACTTC
.,13,TRBJ2-3,TRBV7-9,.,CASSPPPTDTQYF,TGTGCCAGCAGTCCTCCCCCCACAGATACGCAGTATTTT
.,14,TRBJ1-2,TRBV27,.,CASTLRSGSGGYTF,TGTGCCAGCACCCTGAGGTCCGGGTCGGGGGGCTACACCTTC
.,14,TRBJ2-3,TRBV11-3,.,CASSRRGGADTQYF,TGTGCCAGCAGCCGAAGGGGGGGCGCCGATACGCAGTATTTT
.,14,TRBJ2-7,TRBV9,.,CASSVVGAKDEQYF,TGTGCCAGCAGCGTAGTGGGGGCTAAGGACGAGCAGTACTTC
.,13,TRBJ1-1,TRBV5-4,few,CASSPTRGTEAFF,TGTGCCAGCAGCCCTACTCGCGGCACTGAAGCTTTCTTT
.,18,TRBJ2-6,TRBV27,.,CASSFGAGMDSGANVLTF,TGTGCCAGCAGTTTTGGGGCAGGGATGGACTCTGGGGCCAACGTCCTGACTTTC
.,16,TRBJ2-1,TRBV5-8,.,CASSLGSSAWGNEQFF,TGTGCCAGCAGCTTGGGGAGTAGCGCCTGGGGCAATGAGCAGTTCTTC
.,14,TRBJ2-5,TRBV6-6,few,CASSYSYTQETQYF,TGTGCCAGCAGTTACTCGTACACCCAAGAGACCCAGTACTTC
TRBD1,14,TRBJ1-6,TRBV5-1,.,CASRQGDYNSPLHF,TGCGCCAGCAGACAGGGGGACTATAATTCACCCCTCCACTTT
.,14,TRBJ2-3,TRBV19,.,CASEDSYYTDTQYF,TGTGCCAGTGAAGACAGCTATTACACAGATACGCAGTATTTT
TRBD2,16,TRBJ2-1,TRBV27,.,CASSLSGSPPLNEQFF,TGTGCCAGCAGTTTGAGCGGGAGCCCACCTTTGAATGAGCAGTTCTTC
TRBD1,15,TRBJ1-5,TRBV6-5,.,CASSLDRVGNQPQHF,TGTGCCAGCAGTCTGGACAGGGTTGGCAATCAGCCCCAGCATTTT
TRBD2,17,TRBJ2-2,TRBV5-8,.,CASSYTGTSGSSGELFF,TGTGCCAGCAGCTATACCGGGACTAGCGGGAGTTCCGGGGAGCTGTTTTTT
TRBD2,16,TRBJ2-3,TRBV5-4,.,CASSFITSGNTDTQYF,TGTGCCAGCAGCTTTATTACTAGCGGGAACACAGATACGCAGTATTTT
.,12,TRBJ2-2,TRBV30,.,CAWSATSGELFF,TGTGCCTGGAGTGCGACTTCCGGGGAGCTGTTTTTT
.,14,TRBJ1-4,TRBV2,few,CASSGRLYNEKLFF,TGTGCCAGCAGTGGCAGGTTATATAATGAAAAACTGTTTTTT
TRBD1,14,TRBJ2-2,TRBV5-1,.,CASSLQGDTGELFF,TGCGCCAGTTCTCTCCAGGGGGACACCGGGGAGCTGTTTTTT
.,14,TRBJ2-1,TRBV7-2,.,CASSLEASRGEQFF,TGTGCCAGCAGCTTAGAGGCTAGTAGAGGTGAGCAGTTCTTC
TRBD2,19,TRBJ2-5,TRBV28,.,CASSTLIDALAGDIETQYF,TGTGCCAGCAGCACCCTCATCGACGCACTAGCGGGAGACATAGAGACCCAGTACTTC
TRBD1,15,TRBJ1-6,TRBV5-4,few,CASSRRTGGNSPLHF,TGTGCCAGCAGCCGCCGAACAGGGGGTAATTCACCCCTCCACTTT
.,16,TRBJ2-2,TRBV9,.,CASSAHSGLNTGELFF,TGTGCCAGCAGCGCCCATAGCGGCTTGAACACCGGGGAGCTGTTTTTT
TRBD2,17,TRBJ2-3,TRBV11-3,few,CASSLGVAGGPLDTQYF,TGTGCCAGCAGCTTAGGGGTAGCGGGAGGGCCGTTAGATACGCAGTATTTT
TRBD1,15,TRBJ2-5,TRBV4-2,.,CASSPGDRFQETQYF,TGTGCCAGCAGCCCTGGGGACAGGTTCCAAGAGACCCAGTACTTC
.,10,TRBJ2-1,TRBV30,.,CAWEGGEQFF,TGTGCCTGGGAGGGCGGTGAGCAGTTCTTC
TRBD1,14,TRBJ1-5,TRBV19,.,CASSIRQGNQPQHF,TGTGCCAGTAGTATTCGACAGGGGAATCAGCCCCAGCATTTT
TRBD2,16,TRBJ2-1,TRBV7-6,.,CASSLVKASGHNEQFF,TGTGCCAGCAGCTTGGTCAAGGCTAGCGGACACAATGAGCAGTTCTTC
.,16,TRBJ1-4,TRBV28,.,CASSPTSGSRNEKLFF,TGTGCCAGCAGTCCAACGTCCGGGTCTAGGAATGAAAAACTGTTTTTT
TRBD2,20,TRBJ2-3,TRBV4-2,.,CASSHPTEGLAGVGADTQYF,TGTGCCAGCAGCCACCCGACAGAGGGACTAGCGGGAGTAGGGGCAGATACGCAGTATTTT
TRBD1,13,TRBJ1-1,TRBV6-1,.,CASMGRGADEAFF,TGTGCCAGCATGGGCAGGGGGGCGGATGAAGCTTTCTTT
TRBD1,14,TRBJ2-7,TRBV2,few,CASRGDRAIYEQYF,TGTGCCAGCAGGGGGGACAGGGCGATCTACGAGCAGTACTTC
TRBD2,17,TRBJ2-1,TRBV6-1,.,CASSEHLAGLSTNEQFF,TGTGCCAGCAGTGAACATCTAGCGGGCCTGTCCACTAATGAGCAGTTCTTC
TRBD2,15,TRBJ2-2,TRBV5-4,.,CASSFSGGWTGELFF,TGTGCCAGCAGCTTCAGCGGGGGCTGGACCGGGGAGCTGTTTTTT
.,17,TRBJ2-1,TRBV11-2,once,CASSLKSGDSKRGEQFF,TGTGCCAGCAGCTTAAAATCGGGGGACTCGAAACGGGGTGAGCAGTTCTTC
.,13,TRBJ1-2,TRBV29-1,.,CSTQNEGLRGYTF,TGCAGCACCCAAAACGAAGGACTGCGGGGCTACACCTTC
TRBD2,18,TRBJ2-3,TRBV4-2,.,CASSQDPWPSGNTDTQYF,TGTGCCAGCAGCCAAGATCCCTGGCCTAGCGGCAACACAGATACGCAGTATTTT
.,11,TRBJ1-1,TRBV5-4,.,CASSGGIEAFF,TGTGCCAGCAGCGGGGGCATTGAAGCTTTCTTT
.,15,TRBJ1-1,TRBV9,.,CASSVGGGQNTEAFF,TGTGCCAGCAGCGTAGGGGGGGGCCAGAACACTGAAGCTTTCTTT
.,13,TRBJ2-4,TRBV11-2,once,CASRRLAKNIQYF,TGTGCCAGCAGGCGACTAGCCAAAAACATTCAGTACTTC
TRBD1,12,TRBJ1-2,TRBV14,.,CASSFGQGKYTF,TGTGCCAGCAGCTTTGGACAGGGAAAGTACACCTTC